The rows below give T cell receptor beta chains drawn from one sample of a study of T cells in Graves' hyperthyroidism and ophthalmopathy. TCRdb reprocessed the multiplex PCR reads via MiXCR and lists one record per CDR3 protein. This repertoire shows approximately 320,000 distinct CDR3 sequences, approximately 16% found once; its top ten account for approximately 35%. Material: blood. All receptors derive from a man aged 30 to 45 with Graves' hyperthyroidism. Both conserved end residues are part of each CDR3. D genes are given only for firm matches. Rows may omit the clone size; those that give it use once, few, many or a size class.

j_call clone_size v_call d_call cdr3_aa cdr3_nt
TRBJ2-1 many TRBV27 TRBD1 CASSLFGTGGINEQFF TGTGCCAGCAGTTTATTTGGGACAGGGGGCATCAATGAGCAGTTCTTC
TRBJ2-1 many TRBV7-8 NA CASSLVSSHRTIREQFF TGTGCCAGCAGCTTAGTAAGCTCACATAGGACTATTCGTGAGCAGTTCTTC
TRBJ2-1 NA TRBV5-1 TRBD2 CASRFDASGSILFF TGCGCCAGCCGATTTGACGCTAGCGGATCGATCCTGTTCTTC
TRBJ2-1 many TRBV20-1 NA CSARGGRSIYNEQFF TGCAGTGCTAGAGGGGGGCGGAGTATCTACAATGAGCAGTTCTTC
TRBJ2-3 many TRBV5-1 TRBD2 CASSAGTSETLTDTQYF TGCGCCAGCAGCGCCGGGACTAGCGAGACACTCACAGATACGCAGTATTTT
TRBJ2-1 many TRBV12-3/TRBV12-4 TRBD2 CASTAGLAGFNEQFF TGTGCCAGCACCGCGGGGCTAGCGGGATTCAATGAGCAGTTCTTC
TRBJ2-7 many TRBV12-3/TRBV12-4 NA CASSRPPASEQYF TGTGCCAGCAGCCGGCCGCCCGCGAGCGAGCAGTACTTC
TRBJ2-3 many TRBV29-1 TRBD1 CSVDGPGQPTDTQYF TGCAGCGTTGATGGACCGGGACAGCCCACAGATACGCAGTATTTT
TRBJ2-2 NA TRBV10-2 TRBD2 CASLTSGRVSGELFF TGCGCCAGCCTAACTAGCGGGAGGGTTAGCGGGGAGCTGTTTTTT
TRBJ2-5 NA TRBV5-6 NA CASSPATLGDGETQYF TGTGCCAGCAGCCCAGCCACACTAGGGGACGGGGAGACCCAGTACTTC
TRBJ1-6 few TRBV28 NA CASIFRDTNSPLHF TGTGCCAGCATCTTCCGGGACACTAATTCACCCCTCCACTTT
TRBJ2-1 many TRBV11-3 NA CASRGRRAGEQFF TGTGCCAGCCGAGGACGGCGGGCGGGTGAGCAGTTCTTC
TRBJ2-7 many TRBV20-1 NA CSARDRHNYEQYF TGCAGTGCTAGAGATCGGCACAACTACGAGCAGTACTTC
TRBJ2-3 many TRBV12-3/TRBV12-4 TRBD2 CASSLGLAERDTQYF TGTGCCAGCAGCCTTGGACTAGCGGAGCGAGATACGCAGTATTTT
TRBJ2-4 many TRBV12-3/TRBV12-4 TRBD2 CASSGGTSGFGKNIQYF TGTGCCAGCAGTGGGGGGACTAGCGGTTTTGGCAAAAACATTCAGTACTTC
TRBJ1-3 NA TRBV30 NA CAWSGGSSGNTIYF TGTGCCTGGAGTGGGGGAAGCTCTGGAAACACCATATATTTT